The rows below give T cell receptor beta chains drawn from one sample of a study of control samples from healthy donors and cancer patients. Data came from immunoSEQ multiplex PCR; TCRdb stores just in-frame clones and leaves some out. The data hold some 120,000 clones, with around 86% observed a single time. Sequencing was done on a sample of blood. These receptor sequences come from a man in his forties or fifties in good health. Both conserved end residues are part of each CDR3. The order of the fields is CDR3 protein, J gene, V gene.

CDR3 protein: CASSAPDRGEQYF
J gene: TRBJ2-7
V gene: TRBV19

CDR3 protein: CASSLGPADTQYF
J gene: TRBJ2-3
V gene: TRBV5-5

CDR3 protein: CSVVYLGSGNQPQHF
J gene: TRBJ1-5
V gene: TRBV29-1

CDR3 protein: CASHAGQYFSPLHF
J gene: TRBJ1-6
V gene: TRBV2

CDR3 protein: CASGRGDLNTEAFF
J gene: TRBJ1-1
V gene: TRBV7-9

CDR3 protein: CAWSVSASGNTIYF
J gene: TRBJ1-3
V gene: TRBV30

CDR3 protein: CASSAGTGNSPLHF
J gene: TRBJ1-6
V gene: TRBV2

CDR3 protein: CASSFSAGYFQETQYF
J gene: TRBJ2-5
V gene: TRBV5-1

CDR3 protein: CASRDSSWDTEAFF
J gene: TRBJ1-1
V gene: TRBV6-4

CDR3 protein: CASAKTANTEAFF
J gene: TRBJ1-1
V gene: TRBV6-5

CDR3 protein: CASSARDRSSYEQYF
J gene: TRBJ2-7
V gene: TRBV5-8

CDR3 protein: CASSLGGGVGYGYTF
J gene: TRBJ1-2
V gene: TRBV7-2

CDR3 protein: CASRQTGLNEQFF
J gene: TRBJ2-1
V gene: TRBV25-1

CDR3 protein: CASSLDLGTGELFF
J gene: TRBJ2-2
V gene: TRBV7-9

CDR3 protein: CATSDRSSNQPQHF
J gene: TRBJ1-5
V gene: TRBV24-1

CDR3 protein: CASSLDVGDYGYTF
J gene: TRBJ1-2
V gene: TRBV11-2

CDR3 protein: CASSQKKGLAGGHEQYF
J gene: TRBJ2-7
V gene: TRBV18

CDR3 protein: CASSPDAQGRNEQFF
J gene: TRBJ2-1
V gene: TRBV18

CDR3 protein: CSVGGQGRGYTF
J gene: TRBJ1-2
V gene: TRBV29-1

CDR3 protein: CASSSWDRPPEAFF
J gene: TRBJ1-1
V gene: TRBV5-5

CDR3 protein: CASSLSTGLGNSPLHF
J gene: TRBJ1-6
V gene: TRBV9

CDR3 protein: CATVRASGTDTQYF
J gene: TRBJ2-3
V gene: TRBV2

CDR3 protein: CASSGGQGGNQPQHF
J gene: TRBJ1-5
V gene: TRBV2

CDR3 protein: CAWRGRGSVTGELFF
J gene: TRBJ2-2
V gene: TRBV30

CDR3 protein: CASSARQTTDTQYF
J gene: TRBJ2-3
V gene: TRBV9

CDR3 protein: CASSWVQGAGDIQYF
J gene: TRBJ2-4
V gene: TRBV5-6

CDR3 protein: CATSGPIPGGGLYDEQYF
J gene: TRBJ2-7
V gene: TRBV24-1

CDR3 protein: CASSSRTLEAFF
J gene: TRBJ1-1
V gene: TRBV7-2

CDR3 protein: CASSSGQSPGELFF
J gene: TRBJ2-2
V gene: TRBV7-3

CDR3 protein: CATSAPGRARGYTF
J gene: TRBJ1-2
V gene: TRBV24-1

CDR3 protein: CASSQPRVPYEAFF
J gene: TRBJ1-1
V gene: TRBV3-1/TRBV3-2

CDR3 protein: CASSEGWRPETQYF
J gene: TRBJ2-5
V gene: TRBV6-1

CDR3 protein: CASSIGTDSIWSYGYTF
J gene: TRBJ1-2
V gene: TRBV21-1

CDR3 protein: CASSPGGFTYEQYF
J gene: TRBJ2-7
V gene: TRBV18

CDR3 protein: CASRGMPNTEAFF
J gene: TRBJ1-1
V gene: TRBV6-5

CDR3 protein: CASLEDYNEQFF
J gene: TRBJ2-1
V gene: TRBV18

CDR3 protein: CASSNPRAGAETQYF
J gene: TRBJ2-5
V gene: TRBV10-2

CDR3 protein: CASTLRGGGTTDTQYF
J gene: TRBJ2-3
V gene: TRBV19

CDR3 protein: CASSEYGQASGYTF
J gene: TRBJ1-2
V gene: TRBV25-1

CDR3 protein: CASSPGPGQSNYGYTF
J gene: TRBJ1-2
V gene: TRBV18

CDR3 protein: CASRGRDGANSPLHF
J gene: TRBJ1-6
V gene: TRBV7-9

CDR3 protein: CASSPAGTGGGNEQFF
J gene: TRBJ2-1
V gene: TRBV7-2

CDR3 protein: CATKQVNPNTGELFF
J gene: TRBJ2-2
V gene: TRBV6-5

CDR3 protein: CASSASYEQYF
J gene: TRBJ2-7
V gene: TRBV2

CDR3 protein: CASSNGGTDTQYF
J gene: TRBJ2-3
V gene: TRBV3-1/TRBV3-2

CDR3 protein: CASSYTGTNTDTQYF
J gene: TRBJ2-3
V gene: TRBV7-2

CDR3 protein: CASSVEPWTGAPEAFF
J gene: TRBJ1-1
V gene: TRBV9

CDR3 protein: CASSEVVSVNEQYF
J gene: TRBJ2-7
V gene: TRBV6-1

CDR3 protein: CASSGWGSGANVLTF
J gene: TRBJ2-6
V gene: TRBV2

CDR3 protein: CASSTGTQEEKLFF
J gene: TRBJ1-4
V gene: TRBV6-2/TRBV6-3

CDR3 protein: CASHEVGNSPLHF
J gene: TRBJ1-6
V gene: TRBV6-5

CDR3 protein: CASSVTGDNQPQHF
J gene: TRBJ1-5
V gene: TRBV19

CDR3 protein: CASSSNREGANYGYTF
J gene: TRBJ1-2
V gene: TRBV6-2/TRBV6-3

CDR3 protein: CASSFGGRYGYTF
J gene: TRBJ1-2
V gene: TRBV27

CDR3 protein: CASSLGRGNGNTIYF
J gene: TRBJ1-3
V gene: TRBV7-6

CDR3 protein: CASSQEEAAGPYGYTF
J gene: TRBJ1-2
V gene: TRBV4-1

CDR3 protein: CASRVGGGQETQYF
J gene: TRBJ2-5
V gene: TRBV5-1